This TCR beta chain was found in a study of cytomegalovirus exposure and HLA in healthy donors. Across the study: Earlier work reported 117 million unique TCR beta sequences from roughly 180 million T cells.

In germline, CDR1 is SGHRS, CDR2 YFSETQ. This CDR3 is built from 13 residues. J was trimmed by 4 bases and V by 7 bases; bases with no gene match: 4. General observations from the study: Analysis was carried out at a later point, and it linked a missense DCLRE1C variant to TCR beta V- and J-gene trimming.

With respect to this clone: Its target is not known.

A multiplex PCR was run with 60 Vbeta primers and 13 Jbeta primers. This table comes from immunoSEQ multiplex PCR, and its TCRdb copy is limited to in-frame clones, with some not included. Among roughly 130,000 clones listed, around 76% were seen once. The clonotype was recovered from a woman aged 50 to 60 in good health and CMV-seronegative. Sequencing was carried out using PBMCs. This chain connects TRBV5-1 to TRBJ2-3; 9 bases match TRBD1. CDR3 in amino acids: CASGTGSPDTQYF. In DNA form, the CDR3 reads TGCGCCAGCGGGACAGGGTCCCCAGATACGCAGTATTTT.